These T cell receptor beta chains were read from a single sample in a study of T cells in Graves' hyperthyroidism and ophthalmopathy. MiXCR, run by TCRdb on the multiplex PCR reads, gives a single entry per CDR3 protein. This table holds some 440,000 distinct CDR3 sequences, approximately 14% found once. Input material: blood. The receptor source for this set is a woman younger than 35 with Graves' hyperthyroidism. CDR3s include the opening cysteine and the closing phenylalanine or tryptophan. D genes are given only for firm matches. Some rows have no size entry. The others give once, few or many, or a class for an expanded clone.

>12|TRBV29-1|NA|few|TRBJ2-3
CSVTPTSDTQYF
TGCAGCGTCACGCCCACTTCAGATACGCAGTATTTT
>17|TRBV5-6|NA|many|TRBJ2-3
CASSLMLSGSAADTQYF
TGTGCCAGCAGCTTAATGTTAAGCGGAAGTGCCGCAGATACGCAGTATTTT
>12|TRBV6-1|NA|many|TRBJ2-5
CASSYSKETQYF
TGTGCCAGCAGTTATTCCAAAGAGACCCAGTACTTC
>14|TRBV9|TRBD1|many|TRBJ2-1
CASSPEDRYNEQFF
TGTGCCAGCAGCCCCGAGGACAGGTACAATGAGCAGTTCTTC
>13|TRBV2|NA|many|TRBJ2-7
CASSDGQSYEQYF
TGTGCCAGCAGTGATGGCCAGTCCTACGAGCAGTACTTC
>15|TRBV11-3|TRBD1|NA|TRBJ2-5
CASSSGGTGEETQYF
TGTGCCAGCAGCTCAGGGGGGACAGGGGAAGAGACCCAGTACTTC
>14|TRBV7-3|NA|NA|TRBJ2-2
CASSHSRNTGELFF
TGTGCCAGCAGCCATTCCCGGAACACCGGGGAGCTGTTTTTT
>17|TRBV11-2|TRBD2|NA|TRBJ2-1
CASSLASGRAYYNEQFF
TGTGCCAGCAGCTTGGCTAGCGGGAGGGCTTACTACAATGAGCAGTTCTTC
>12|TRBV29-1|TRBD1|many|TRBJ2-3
CSADRGADTQYF
TGCAGCGCCGACAGGGGAGCAGATACGCAGTATTTT
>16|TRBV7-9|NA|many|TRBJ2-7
CASSLDLGLLSYEQYF
TGTGCCAGCAGCTTAGACTTGGGACTCCTTTCCTACGAGCAGTACTTC
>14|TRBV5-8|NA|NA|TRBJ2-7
CASSGLPRNYEQYF
TGTGCCAGCAGCGGACTTCCGCGAAACTACGAGCAGTACTTC
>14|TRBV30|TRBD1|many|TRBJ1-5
CAWSGQGHNQPQHF
TGTGCCTGGAGTGGACAGGGGCACAATCAGCCCCAGCATTTT
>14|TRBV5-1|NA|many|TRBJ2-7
CASRDTTSSYEQYF
TGCGCCAGCAGGGACACTACGAGCTCCTACGAGCAGTACTTC
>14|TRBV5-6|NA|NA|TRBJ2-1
CASSLGTPHNEQFF
TGTGCCAGCAGCTTGGGGACACCTCACAATGAGCAGTTCTTC
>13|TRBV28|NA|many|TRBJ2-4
CASSQGTKNIQYF
TGTGCCTCTTCCCAGGGTACCAAAAACATTCAGTACTTC
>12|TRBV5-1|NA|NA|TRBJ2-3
CASSLNVDTRYF
TGCGCCAGCAGCTTGAACGTAGATACGCGGTATTTT
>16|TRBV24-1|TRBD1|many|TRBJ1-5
CATSATGQGLNQPQHF
TGTGCCACCAGTGCTACTGGACAGGGACTCAATCAGCCCCAGCATTTT
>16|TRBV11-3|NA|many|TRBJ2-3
CASSTGAMIYTDTQYF
TGTGCCAGCAGCACAGGAGCGATGATCTACACAGATACGCAGTATTTT
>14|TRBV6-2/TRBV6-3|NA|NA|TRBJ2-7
CASSRSDRAYEQYF
TGTGCCAGCAGTAGAAGTGACCGCGCCTACGAGCAGTACTTC
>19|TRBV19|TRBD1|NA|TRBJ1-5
CASSMGEGAPGSSNQPQHF
TGTGCCAGTAGTATGGGCGAGGGGGCGCCGGGAAGTAGCAATCAGCCCCAGCATTTT
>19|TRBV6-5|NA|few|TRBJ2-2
CASSYPSSLGFTYPGELFF
TGTGCCAGCAGTTACCCTTCGTCGTTGGGATTTACCTACCCCGGGGAGCTGTTTTTT
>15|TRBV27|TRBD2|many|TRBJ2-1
CASSLAGGEYNEQFF
TGTGCCAGCAGTTTAGCGGGAGGAGAATACAATGAGCAGTTCTTC
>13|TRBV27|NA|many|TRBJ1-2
CASTPHANYGYTF
TGTGCCAGCACCCCTCACGCAAACTATGGCTACACCTTC
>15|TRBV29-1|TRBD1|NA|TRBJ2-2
CSVGDREGATGELFF
TGCAGCGTGGGAGACAGGGAAGGGGCGACCGGGGAGCTGTTTTTT
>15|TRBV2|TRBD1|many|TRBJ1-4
CASTSRGTGDEKLFF
TGTGCCAGCACCTCCCGTGGGACAGGGGATGAAAAACTGTTTTTT
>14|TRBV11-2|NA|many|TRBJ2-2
CASSLKAGTGELFF
TGTGCCAGCAGCTTAAAGGCGGGGACCGGGGAGCTGTTTTTT
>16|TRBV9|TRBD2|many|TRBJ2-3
CASSPRGGESTDTQYF
TGTGCCAGCAGCCCCCGCGGGGGGGAGTCCACAGATACGCAGTATTTT
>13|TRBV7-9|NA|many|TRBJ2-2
CATGTTNTGELFF
TGTGCCACTGGGACGACGAACACCGGGGAGCTGTTTTTT
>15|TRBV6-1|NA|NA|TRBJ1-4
CASTKNTAGNEKLFF
TGTGCCAGCACCAAAAATACAGCGGGCAACGAAAAACTGTTTTTT